The present TCR beta chain was sequenced within a study of T cell responses to AZD1222 COVID-19 vaccine. As regards this clone: Its antigen remains unknown.

This table comes from immunoSEQ multiplex PCR, and its TCRdb copy is limited to in-frame clones, with some not included. This table has approximately 130,000 clones, about 90% appearing once. This CDR3 contains 13 residues. V was cut by 8 bases and J by 0 bases, with 13 bases left in between. The germline V gene encodes CDR1 SQVTM and CDR2 ANQGSEA. Study-wide findings and caveats: Nearly half of the spike-specific TCRs reportedly recognize variant regions that carry no mutations. Just a handful of people given AZD1222 tested seropositive at baseline. White British ancestry dominated among donors, who included more females, and clonal diversity was possibly underestimated.

The source material was peripheral blood, sampled on day 0 of AZD1222 vaccination. The rearrangement uses TRBV29-1 and TRBJ1-1; D gene unclear. The TCR originated in an adult in good health. The CDR3, as DNA: TGCAGCACTGGGCGGGTGTTGAACACTGAAGCTTTCTTT. This gives the protein CSTGRVLNTEAFF.